The 4 T cell receptor beta chains in this list originate from one sample, sequenced in a study of technical replicates of blood from a few donors. Sequenced by immunoSEQ multiplex PCR; TCRdb stores in-frame clones only, minus some. The data contain under 75,000 clones, roughly 92% of them singletons. Material for sequencing was PBMCs. These receptor sequences come from a human donor in good health. Some clones in this sample may be carry-over from other donors' samples.

The V and J genes are TRBV10-3 and TRBJ2-6; TRBD1 might be the D (6 bases). Germline V gene sequence: CDR1 ENHRY, CDR2 SYGVKD. This CDR3 region has 15 residues. The V and J ends lost 10 bases and 0 bases respectively, with 13 bases between them. CDR3 nucleotide sequence: TGTGCCACCAGAGGGGGAGACTCTGGGGCCAACGTCCTGACTTTC. Translated, it gives CATRGGDSGANVLTF.

V gene TRBV30 combines with J gene TRBJ2-1, with 16 bases identical to TRBD2. CDR3 size: 15 residues. V shed 5 bases, J shed 7 bases, and the junction held 5 bases outside the gene matches. Germline V CDR1 and CDR2: GTSNPN, SVGIG (reference sequence). The DNA for the CDR3 is TGTGCCTGGGCCGGGACTAGCGGGAGGGCGAATGAGCAGTTCTTC. As protein: CAWAGTSGRANEQFF.

This sequence joins TRBV9 and TRBJ2-3; 8 bases agree with TRBD2. The CDR3 consists of 16 residues. V shed 0 bases and J 2 bases; nucleotides not matched to a gene: 5. Per the germline V gene, CDR1 is SGDLS and CDR2 is YYNGEE. CDR3 sequence reads: CASSVARTSITDTQYF. The CDR3 DNA reads TGTGCCAGCAGCGTAGCTAGGACTAGCATCACAGATACGCAGTATTTT.

The CDR3 region has the DNA TGCAGTGCCGGGATCACAGATACGCAGTATTTT. Translating it yields CSAGITDTQYF. The chain recombines TRBV20-1 with TRBJ2-3, with D possibly matching TRBD2 (5 bases). The germline V gene encodes CDR1 DFQATT and CDR2 SNEGSKA (reference sequence). The length of the CDR3 is 11 residues. V was shortened by 6 bases and J by 2 bases, with 6 bases between the two germline ends.